The rows below give T cell receptor beta chains drawn from one sample of a study of blood T cell repertoires in COVID-19. TCRdb's table, derived via immunoSEQ multiplex PCR, lists solely in-frame clones and lacks some. This table holds 350,000 to 400,000 clones, 88% found once. Sequenced: PBMCs or T cells enriched from blood (not recorded which). Receptor source: a woman aged 18-30 years who had recovered from COVID-19. CDR3s leave out the opening cysteine and the closing phenylalanine or tryptophan. D genes are given only for firm matches.

cdr3_aa,d_call,v_call,j_call
ASSSSRASGGPTDTQY,TRBD2,TRBV19,TRBJ2-3
ASSRGRGEKGSYEQY,TRBD2,TRBV19,TRBJ2-7
ASSVDDGGTGDYEQY,TRBD1,TRBV9,TRBJ2-7
ASSPPKQGGYEQY,TRBD1,TRBV18,TRBJ2-7
ASSIGQGFYEQY,TRBD1,TRBV19,TRBJ2-7
ASSLAGVDTEAF,NA,TRBV7-9,TRBJ1-1
ASSTRTGGDTQY,TRBD1,TRBV3-1/TRBV3-2,TRBJ2-3
ASSTRGQAYEQY,TRBD1,TRBV18,TRBJ2-7
AIGRGQGATEAF,TRBD1,TRBV10-3,TRBJ1-1
ASSIRGEDSPLH,NA,TRBV7-9,TRBJ1-6
ASSQDPGEQY,NA,TRBV3-1/TRBV3-2,TRBJ2-7
ASSPEVDEQF,NA,TRBV2,TRBJ2-1
ASSLAGDREAF,TRBD1,TRBV11-3,TRBJ1-1
ASSVDGQGATNEKLF,TRBD1,TRBV9,TRBJ1-4
SASEGADQPQH,TRBD1,TRBV20-1,TRBJ1-5
ASSPSAGGVNEQF,TRBD2,TRBV27,TRBJ2-1
ASSQIGTSGDLAKNIQY,TRBD2,TRBV4-1,TRBJ2-4
ASSLLSGAGNSPLH,NA,TRBV5-6,TRBJ1-6
ASSLVGGGETQY,NA,TRBV5-4,TRBJ2-5
ASSPPLLQGTYGYT,NA,TRBV7-9,TRBJ1-2
ASSLVSTGNQPQH,TRBD1,TRBV7-2,TRBJ1-5
SGRATYEQY,NA,TRBV20-1,TRBJ2-7
ATSEVGDVAGRGFGELF,NA,TRBV24-1,TRBJ2-2
ASSQRPGQDPCYDGYT,TRBD1,TRBV3-1/TRBV3-2,TRBJ1-2
ASSLASTDYEQY,NA,TRBV7-9,TRBJ2-7
ASSDGTGEIGELF,TRBD1,TRBV25-1,TRBJ2-2
ASSGLTAF,NA,TRBV12-3/TRBV12-4,TRBJ1-1
ASSFQGAQETQY,TRBD1,TRBV2,TRBJ2-5
ASSVTGDYGYT,TRBD1,TRBV2,TRBJ1-2
ASSTGGPTEAF,NA,TRBV28,TRBJ1-1
ASSLVARPYEQY,NA,TRBV7-9,TRBJ2-7
ASSGTGGYEQY,TRBD1,TRBV19,TRBJ2-7
ASSYVTAFMNTEAF,NA,TRBV6-5,TRBJ1-1
ASSSLRSYSSYNEQF,NA,TRBV11-2,TRBJ2-1
ASSEAHRGPQH,TRBD1,TRBV2,TRBJ1-5
ASSFPGTADNSPLH,TRBD1,TRBV7-9,TRBJ1-6
ASSQDRGHTEAF,TRBD1,TRBV4-2,TRBJ1-1
ASILQGKTEAF,NA,TRBV2,TRBJ1-1
ASSSDREAGQPQH,TRBD1,TRBV5-1,TRBJ1-5
ASSEYGGGTEAF,NA,TRBV2,TRBJ1-1
ASSPGGLNTGELF,TRBD1,TRBV4-3,TRBJ2-2
ASSDGLAGGPFEQY,TRBD2,TRBV10-2,TRBJ2-7